This T cell receptor (beta chain) originates from a study of blood T cell repertoires in COVID-19 (dated by TCRdb to the early 2020s). General notes on the study: Samples covering the acute and convalescent phases of COVID-19 were provided by collaborators in the United States, Italy and Spain. The material from the prospective study consisted of cDNA or gDNA derived from T cells, B-cell-depleted T cells, or PBMCs. Subjects who had been exposed to COVID-19, were actively infected with it, or had recovered from it provided the deeply sampled blood TCRbeta repertoires that made up the dataset. The repertoires were made available in a free public database intended to serve as a resource for research on the immune response to SARS-CoV-2. Samples were obtained from the ongoing ImmuneRACE study (first 160 participants) and from approximately 1,200 subjects provided by 6 global collaborators. Nearly every sample came with metadata listing a de-identified subject ID, COVID-19 status, age in years and sex. Where available, HLA class I and class II types were obtained from metadata supplied by the sample provider rather than from assay-based typing.

Looking up the germline V gene yields CDR1 SNHLY and CDR2 FYNNEI. The V and J ends are trimmed by 7 bases and 10 bases, leaving 16 bases between them. Including the terminal cysteine and phenylalanine, the CDR3 comprises 13 residues. The read is trimmed to its CDR3 DNA, 39 bases read in frame from base 1. Each collaborating institution followed its own protocols to collect whole blood in K2EDTA tubes. For TCRbeta analysis, collaborators shipped samples in one of three forms: frozen whole blood, isolated PBMCs, or DNA extracted from either of those sample types. The immunoSEQ Assay, a bias-controlled multiplex PCR, was used to amplify TCRbeta CDR3 regions from genomic DNA. Per the source publication's procedure: Within the assay, amplification of reference gene primers was used to estimate how many nucleated cells each sample contained. To quantify the absolute abundance of each unique TCRbeta CDR3 rearrangement, sequence reads were collapsed and filtered. For each sample, productive Simpson clonality was calculated by taking the square root of Simpson's diversity index across productive rearrangements. TCRdb stores this immuneACCESS table with in-frame sequences only. Part of the clones is absent; in the studies checked, under half of the shortfall reflects unresolved V genes, and no reason is known for the rest. For V, J and clone size, that table is used; D and trimming come from the DNA. The sample table records some 130,000 clones; less than 80% of these occur just once. Clones ranked in the top ten supply approximately 3.5% of the sample.

What the research found in general, with its limitations: The amount of clinical and demographic metadata varied by source and participant and was provided uncurated.

The sample holds a few counts of this clone. Its specific antigen is unknown. Base qualities were left out, and no much larger clone turns up one base away. In this chain, TRBV2 is recombined with TRBJ1-4, and perhaps TRBD1 as D gene, on 5 matching bases. This receptor was taken from a man aged 55-75 years with acute or convalescent COVID-19. The sample consisted of peripheral blood. The CDR3 is CASKGDSSGKLFF. At the DNA level, the sequence is TGTGCCAGCAAAGGGGACTCATCGGGAAAACTGTTTTTT.